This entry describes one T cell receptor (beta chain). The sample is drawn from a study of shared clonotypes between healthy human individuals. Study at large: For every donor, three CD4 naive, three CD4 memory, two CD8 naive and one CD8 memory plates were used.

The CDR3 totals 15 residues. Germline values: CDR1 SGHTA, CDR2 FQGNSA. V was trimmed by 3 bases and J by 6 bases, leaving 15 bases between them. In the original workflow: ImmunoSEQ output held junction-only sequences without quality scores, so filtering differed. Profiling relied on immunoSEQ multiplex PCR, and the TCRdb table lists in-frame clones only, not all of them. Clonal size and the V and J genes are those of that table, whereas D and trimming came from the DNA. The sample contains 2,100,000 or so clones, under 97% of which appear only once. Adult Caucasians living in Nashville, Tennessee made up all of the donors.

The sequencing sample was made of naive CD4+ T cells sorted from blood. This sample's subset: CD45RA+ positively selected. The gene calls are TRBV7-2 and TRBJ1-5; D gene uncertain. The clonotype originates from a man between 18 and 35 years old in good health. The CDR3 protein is CASSFYGVDIQPQHF. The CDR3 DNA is TGTGCCAGCAGCTTTTACGGGGTTGATATTCAGCCCCAGCATTTT.